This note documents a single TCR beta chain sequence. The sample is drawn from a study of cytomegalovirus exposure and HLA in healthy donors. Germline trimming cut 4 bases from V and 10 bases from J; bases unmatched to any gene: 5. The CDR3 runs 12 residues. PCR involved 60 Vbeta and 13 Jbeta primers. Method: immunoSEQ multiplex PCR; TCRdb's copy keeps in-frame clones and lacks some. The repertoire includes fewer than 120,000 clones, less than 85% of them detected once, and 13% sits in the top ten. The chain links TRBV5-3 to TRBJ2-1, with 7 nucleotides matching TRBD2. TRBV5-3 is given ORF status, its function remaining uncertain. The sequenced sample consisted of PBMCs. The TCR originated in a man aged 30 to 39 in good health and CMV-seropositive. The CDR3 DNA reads TGTGCCAGAAGCCCCGGGGGGTCGGAGCAGTTCTTC. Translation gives CARSPGGSEQFF.